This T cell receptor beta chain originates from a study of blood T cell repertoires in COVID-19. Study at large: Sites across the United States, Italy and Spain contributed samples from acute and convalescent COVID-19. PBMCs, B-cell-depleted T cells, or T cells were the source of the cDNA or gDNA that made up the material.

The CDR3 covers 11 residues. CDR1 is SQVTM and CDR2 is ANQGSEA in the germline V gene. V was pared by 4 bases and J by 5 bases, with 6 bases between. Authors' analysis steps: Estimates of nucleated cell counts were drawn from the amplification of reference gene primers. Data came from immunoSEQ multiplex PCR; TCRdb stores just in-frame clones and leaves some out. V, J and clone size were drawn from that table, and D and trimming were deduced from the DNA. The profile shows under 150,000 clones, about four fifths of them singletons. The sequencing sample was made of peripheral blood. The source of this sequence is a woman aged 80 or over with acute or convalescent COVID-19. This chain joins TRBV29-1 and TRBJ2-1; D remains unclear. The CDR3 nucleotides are TGCAGCGTTGCGCGGAACAATGAGCAGTTCTTC. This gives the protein CSVARNNEQFF.